Sequencing of this T cell receptor (beta chain) was carried out in a study of blood T cell repertoires in COVID-19. As for the study in general: In each case, the material was cDNA or gDNA derived from T cells, B-cell-depleted T cells, or PBMCs.

TCRdb's copy holds only in-frame clones and misses some; the assay was immunoSEQ multiplex PCR. The table has tens of thousands of clones, roughly 74% seen once. The germline V gene has CDR1 LNHDA and CDR2 SQIVND (reference sequence). Losses at the gene ends were 2 bases for V and 4 bases for J; bases not matched to a gene: 12. CDR3 length: 18 amino acids. The chain carries TRBV19 and TRBJ2-1; 9 bases fit TRBD1. This TCR derives from an elderly woman with acute or convalescent COVID-19. The sequencing input was peripheral blood. The CDR3 DNA reads as TGTGCCAGTAGTATAATCAAATCCGGGACAGGGATGTACAATGAGCAGTTCTTC. Translating gives CASSIIKSGTGMYNEQFF. Full variable domain (remainder filled in from reference TRBV19 and TRBJ2-1): DGGITQSPKYLFRKEGQNVTLSCEQNLNHDAMYWYRQDPGQGLRLIYYSQIVNDFQKGDIAEGYSVSREKKESFPLTVTSAQKNPTAFYLCASSIIKSGTGMYNEQFFGPGTRLTVL.